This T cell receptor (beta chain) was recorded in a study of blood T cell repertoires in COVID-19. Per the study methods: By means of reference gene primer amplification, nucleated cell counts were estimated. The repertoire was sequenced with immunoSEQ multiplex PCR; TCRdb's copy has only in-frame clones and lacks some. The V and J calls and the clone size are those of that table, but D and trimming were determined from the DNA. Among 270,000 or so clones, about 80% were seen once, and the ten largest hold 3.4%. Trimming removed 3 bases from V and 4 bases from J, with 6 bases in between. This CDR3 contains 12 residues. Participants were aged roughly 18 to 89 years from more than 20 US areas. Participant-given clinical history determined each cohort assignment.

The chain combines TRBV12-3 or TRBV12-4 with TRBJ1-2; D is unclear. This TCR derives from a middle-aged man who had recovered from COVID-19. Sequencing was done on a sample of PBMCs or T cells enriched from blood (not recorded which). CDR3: CASSFSSYGYTF. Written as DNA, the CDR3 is TGTGCCAGCAGTTTTAGTTCCTATGGCTACACCTTC.